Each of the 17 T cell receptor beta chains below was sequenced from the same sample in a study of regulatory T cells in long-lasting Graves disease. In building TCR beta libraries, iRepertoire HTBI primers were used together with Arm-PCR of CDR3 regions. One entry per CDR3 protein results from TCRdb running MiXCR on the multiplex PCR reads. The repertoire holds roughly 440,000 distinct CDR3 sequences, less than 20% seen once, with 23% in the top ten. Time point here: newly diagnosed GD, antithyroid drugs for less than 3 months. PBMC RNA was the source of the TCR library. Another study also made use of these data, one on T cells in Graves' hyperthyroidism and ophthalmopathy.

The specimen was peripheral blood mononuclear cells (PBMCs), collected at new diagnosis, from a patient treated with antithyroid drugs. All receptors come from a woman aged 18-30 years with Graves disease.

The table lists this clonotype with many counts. This CDR3 reads CASRLGGAYNEQFF. CDR3 in DNA: TGTGCCAGCAGACTAGGGGGGGCTTACAATGAGCAGTTCTTC. V gene TRBV27 combines with J gene TRBJ2-1; the D gene is possibly TRBD2 (7 bases). Trimming took 6 bases from V and 4 from J, leaving 13 bases between them. This CDR3 has 14 residues. The germline V gene encodes CDR1 MNHEY and CDR2 SMNVEV (reference sequence).

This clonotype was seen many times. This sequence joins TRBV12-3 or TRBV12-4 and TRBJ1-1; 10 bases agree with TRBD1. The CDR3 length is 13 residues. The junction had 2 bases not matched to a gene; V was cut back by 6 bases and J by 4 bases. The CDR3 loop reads CASRRTGGTEAFF. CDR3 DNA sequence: TGTGCCAGCAGGCGGACAGGGGGCACTGAAGCTTTCTTT.

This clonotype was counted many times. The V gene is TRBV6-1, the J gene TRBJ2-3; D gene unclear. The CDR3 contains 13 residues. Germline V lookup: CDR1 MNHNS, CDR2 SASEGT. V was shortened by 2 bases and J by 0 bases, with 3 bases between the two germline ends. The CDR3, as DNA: TGTGCCAGCAGTGAACTCAGCACAGATACGCAGTATTTT. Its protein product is CASSELSTDTQYF.

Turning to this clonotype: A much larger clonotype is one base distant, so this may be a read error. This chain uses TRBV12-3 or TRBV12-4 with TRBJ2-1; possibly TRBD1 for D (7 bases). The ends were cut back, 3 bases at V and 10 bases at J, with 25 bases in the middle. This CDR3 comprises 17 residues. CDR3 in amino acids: CASSLGQGGVGSYEQFF. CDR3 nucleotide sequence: TGTGCCAGCAGTTTGGGTCAGGGGGGTGTGGGATCCTACGAGCAGTTCTTC.

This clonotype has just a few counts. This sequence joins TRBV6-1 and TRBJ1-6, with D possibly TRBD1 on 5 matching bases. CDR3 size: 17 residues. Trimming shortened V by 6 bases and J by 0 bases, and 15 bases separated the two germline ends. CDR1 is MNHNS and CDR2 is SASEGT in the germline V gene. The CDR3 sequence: CASRPRGGDSYNSPLHF. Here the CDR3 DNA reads TGTGCCAGCAGGCCCCGGGGAGGGGACTCCTATAATTCACCCCTCCACTTT.

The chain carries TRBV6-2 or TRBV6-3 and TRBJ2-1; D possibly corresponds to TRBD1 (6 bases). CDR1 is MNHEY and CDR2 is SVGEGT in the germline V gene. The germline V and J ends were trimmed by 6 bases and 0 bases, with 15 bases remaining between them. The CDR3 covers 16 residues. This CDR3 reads CASRSGQKSSYNEQFF. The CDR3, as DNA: TGTGCCAGCAGAAGTGGACAGAAAAGCTCCTACAATGAGCAGTTCTTC.

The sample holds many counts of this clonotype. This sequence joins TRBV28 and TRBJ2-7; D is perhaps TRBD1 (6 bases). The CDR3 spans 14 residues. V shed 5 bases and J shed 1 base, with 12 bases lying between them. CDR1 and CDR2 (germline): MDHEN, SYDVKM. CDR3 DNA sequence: TGTGCCAGCAGTCGTACCGGGACATCCTACGAGCAGTACTTC. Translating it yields CASSRTGTSYEQYF. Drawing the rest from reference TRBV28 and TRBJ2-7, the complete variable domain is DVKVTQSSRYLVKRTGEKVFLECVQDMDHENMFWYRQDPGLGLRLIYFSYDVKMKEKGDIPEGYSVSREKKERFSLILESASTNQTSMYLCASSRTGTSYEQYFGPGTRLTVT.

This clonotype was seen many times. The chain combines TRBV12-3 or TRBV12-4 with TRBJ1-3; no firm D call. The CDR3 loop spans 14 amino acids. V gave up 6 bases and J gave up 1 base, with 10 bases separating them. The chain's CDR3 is CASSRQSSGNTIYF. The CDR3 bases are TGTGCCAGCAGCCGGCAATCGTCTGGAAACACCATATATTTT.

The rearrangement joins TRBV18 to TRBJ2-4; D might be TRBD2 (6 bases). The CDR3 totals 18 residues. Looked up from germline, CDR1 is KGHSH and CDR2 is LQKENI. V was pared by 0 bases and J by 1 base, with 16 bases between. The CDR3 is CASSPPVAGRGAKNIQYF. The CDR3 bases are TGTGCCAGCTCACCACCGGTTGCGGGACGCGGGGCCAAAAACATTCAGTACTTC.

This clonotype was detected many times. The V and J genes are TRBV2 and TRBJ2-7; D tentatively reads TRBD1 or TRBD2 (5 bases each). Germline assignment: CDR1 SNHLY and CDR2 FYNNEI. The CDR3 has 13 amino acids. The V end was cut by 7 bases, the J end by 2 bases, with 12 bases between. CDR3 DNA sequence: TGTGCCAGCAAGGGACCCCCTACCTACGAGCAGTACTTC. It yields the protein CASKGPPTYEQYF.

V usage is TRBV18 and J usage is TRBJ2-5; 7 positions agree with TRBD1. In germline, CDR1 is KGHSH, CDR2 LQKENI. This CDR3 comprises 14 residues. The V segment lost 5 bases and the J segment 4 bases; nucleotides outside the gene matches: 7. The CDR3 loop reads CASSTTGTPETQYF. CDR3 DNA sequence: TGTGCCAGCTCAACGACAGGGACCCCAGAGACCCAGTACTTC.

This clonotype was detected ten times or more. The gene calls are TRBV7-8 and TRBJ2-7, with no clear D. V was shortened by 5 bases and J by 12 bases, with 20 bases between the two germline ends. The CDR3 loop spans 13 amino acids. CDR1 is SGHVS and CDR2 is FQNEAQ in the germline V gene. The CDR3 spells CASSPGLGLKAYF. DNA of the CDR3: TGTGCCAGCAGCCCCGGTTTGGGATTAAAGGCGTACTTC.

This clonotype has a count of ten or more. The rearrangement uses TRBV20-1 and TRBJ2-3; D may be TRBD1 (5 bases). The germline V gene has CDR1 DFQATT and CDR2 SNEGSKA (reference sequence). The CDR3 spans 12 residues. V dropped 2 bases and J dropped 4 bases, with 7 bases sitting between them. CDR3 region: CSARRGADTQYF. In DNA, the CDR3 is TGCAGTGCTAGAAGGGGCGCAGATACGCAGTATTTT.

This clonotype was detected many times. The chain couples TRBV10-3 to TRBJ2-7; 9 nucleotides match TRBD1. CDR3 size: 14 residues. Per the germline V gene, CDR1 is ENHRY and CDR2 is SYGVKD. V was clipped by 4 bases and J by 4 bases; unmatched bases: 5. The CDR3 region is CAISADRGTYEQYF. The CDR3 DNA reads TGTGCCATCAGTGCGGACAGGGGAACGTACGAGCAGTACTTC.

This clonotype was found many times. CDR3 residues: CASRVRSYQETQYF. For the CDR3, the DNA is TGTGCCAGCAGGGTCAGGTCGTACCAAGAGACCCAGTACTTC. V gene TRBV2 combines with J gene TRBJ2-5; no clear D. The germline V gene has CDR1 SNHLY and CDR2 FYNNEI. There are 14 residues in the CDR3. V was cut by 6 bases and J by 0 bases, with 11 bases left in between.

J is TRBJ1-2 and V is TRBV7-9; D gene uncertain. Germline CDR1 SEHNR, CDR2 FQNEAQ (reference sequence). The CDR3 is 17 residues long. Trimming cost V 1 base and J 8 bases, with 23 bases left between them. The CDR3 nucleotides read TGTGCCAGCAGCTTAGAGATCGGAGGGCTCCTCACGAGAGGCTACACCTTC. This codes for CASSLEIGGLLTRGYTF. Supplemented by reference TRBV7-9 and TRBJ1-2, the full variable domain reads DTGVSQNPRHKITKRGQNVTFRCDPISEHNRLYWYRQTLGQGPEFLTYFQNEAQLEKSRLLSDRFSAERPKGSFSTLEIQRTEQGDSAMYLCASSLEIGGLLTRGYTFGSGTRLTVV.

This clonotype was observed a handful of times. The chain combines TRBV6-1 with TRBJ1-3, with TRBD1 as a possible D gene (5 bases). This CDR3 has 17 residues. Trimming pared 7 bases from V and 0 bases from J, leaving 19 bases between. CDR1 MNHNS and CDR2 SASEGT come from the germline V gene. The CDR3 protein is CASKAPSSDNSGNTIYF. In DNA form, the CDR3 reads TGTGCCAGCAAAGCCCCGTCCTCGGACAACTCTGGAAACACCATATATTTT.